This T cell receptor (beta chain) originates from a study of T-cell memory formation after mild COVID-19 (dated by TCRdb to 2020 to 2022). A note on the overall study: TCR sequence clusters from the two donors were largely donor specific. In two donors, T-cell clones that expanded and contracted after mild COVID-19 were tracked by sequencing TCRalpha and TCRbeta repertoires over time. The cohort was made up of two young adult volunteers, one female and one male, who were previously healthy. The investigation overall reported the following: Some responding clones were detected in pre-infection memory, which suggested that pre-existing cross-reactive memory T cells had joined the SARS-CoV-2 response. The study covered only a couple of mild cases, and larger cohorts including severe cases with pre-infection samples were considered necessary. Contracting CD4+ clones were located mainly in the CM and EM memory subsets, whereas CD8+ clones were found to be enriched in EMRA. From day 15 to 85, contracting clones showed balanced CD4/CD8 phenotypes, whereas a second wave of clones that expanded from day 15 to 37 leaned towards CD4+. SARS-CoV-2 specificity was not confirmed for the second-wave clones peaking on day 37.

Ficoll-Paque density gradient centrifugation was used to isolate PBMCs. This clonotype has a count of ten or more. Which antigen it targets is not known. Per-base quality was not reported, and no clone a single base away is much larger than it. For sequencing, an Illumina NovaSeq 6000 was employed. Using 5'RACE with constant-segment primers, TCRalpha and TCRbeta cDNA libraries were constructed, with sample barcodes and unique molecular identifiers added in the process. Trizol reagent was used to extract RNA from every sample. Amplification of the libraries took two PCR steps, and the second step added a second sample barcode plus Illumina TruSeq adapters. Sequencing of the libraries was done on an Illumina NovaSeq, producing 2 x 150 bp paired-end reads. On the study's bioinformatics: Reads were demultiplexed and collapsed into UMI-guided consensus sequences with migec v1.2.7. With mixcr v2.1.11, UMI consensuses were aligned to TRA and TRB V and J templates and assembled into clonotypes. Expanded or contracted clonotypes were those called significant by both edgeR and NoisET, with noise models trained on biological replicates. For edgeR calls, a false discovery rate-adjusted p below 0.01 and a log2 fold-change threshold of 1 were applied. As an exploratory analysis of dynamics, PCA with hierarchical clustering was applied to max-normalized trajectories of the 1000 most abundant clonotypes. Each responding clone was given a CD4 or CD8 phenotype based on the CD4+ and CD8+ repertoires, which had been sequenced separately. TCRdb's own reprocessing of the public reads used fastp at Q25 and MiXCR and kept productive beta chains. When rows share a CDR3 protein, they turn into one entry using the most common DNA and genes. The V and J calls come from TCRdb's annotation, not from the publication. The table for this sample lists about 38,000 distinct CDR3 sequences; about an eighth of them were counted only once. The ten largest clones add up to approximately 28% of the sample.

Sequencing was performed on PBMCs or a T cell subset sorted from them (not recorded which). The sequence came from a man aged 18 to 29 who had mild COVID-19 (a few samples of this study predate the infection). The sample titles of this study are shuffled in the database, so cell type and time point are left out; the donor was told from shared clones.

The CDR3: CATLDRGNTEAFF. Read as DNA, the sequence is TGTGCCACACTGGACAGGGGAAACACTGAAGCTTTCTTT. The chain joins TRBV10-3 to TRBJ1-1, and 9 junction bases match TRBD1. V ends up 10 bases short and J 2 bases short, with an unmatched junction base count of 5. The CDR3, cysteine through phenylalanine, is 13 amino acids long. Only the CDR3 DNA is retained, 39 bases long and in frame from the first base. According to the germline V gene, CDR1 reads ENHRY and CDR2 reads SYGVKD.